This TCR beta chain appears in the sequencing data of a study of control samples from healthy donors and cancer patients. The CDR3 consists of 13 residues. V lost 7 bases and J lost 4, with 16 bases in between. Germline CDR1 GTSNPN, CDR2 SVGIG (reference sequence). Some clones are missing from TCRdb's copy, which holds only in-frame ones; the method was immunoSEQ multiplex PCR. Found here are some 150,000 clones, just under 95% of them singletons; the top ten hold approximately 6%. The TCR originated in a man aged 35-49 years in good health. The material sequenced was blood. The chain couples TRBV30 to TRBJ1-2, with D tentatively TRBD1 (5 bases). Written as DNA, the CDR3 is TGTGCCTCAGGGTTAGGGAGGGGCTATGGCTACACCTTC. It is translated as CASGLGRGYGYTF.